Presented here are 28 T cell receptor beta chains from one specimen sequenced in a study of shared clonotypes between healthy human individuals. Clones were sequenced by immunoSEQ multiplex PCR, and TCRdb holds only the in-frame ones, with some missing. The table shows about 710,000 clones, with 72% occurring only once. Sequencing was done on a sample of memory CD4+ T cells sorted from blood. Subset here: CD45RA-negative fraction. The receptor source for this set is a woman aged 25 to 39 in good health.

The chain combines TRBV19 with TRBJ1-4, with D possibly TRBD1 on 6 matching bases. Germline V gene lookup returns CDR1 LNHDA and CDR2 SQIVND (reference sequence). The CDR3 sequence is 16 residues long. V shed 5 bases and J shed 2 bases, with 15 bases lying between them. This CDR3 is CASSHASGDTNEKLFF. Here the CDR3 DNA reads TGTGCCAGTAGTCATGCCTCAGGGGATACTAATGAAAAACTGTTTTTT.

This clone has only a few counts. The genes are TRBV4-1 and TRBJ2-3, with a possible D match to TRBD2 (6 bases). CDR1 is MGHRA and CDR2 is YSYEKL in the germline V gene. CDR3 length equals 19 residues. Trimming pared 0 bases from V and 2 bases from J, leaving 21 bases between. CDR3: CASSQEPVPGLSLTDTQYF. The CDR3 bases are TGCGCCAGCAGCCAAGAACCCGTCCCGGGACTCTCACTCACAGATACGCAGTATTTT.

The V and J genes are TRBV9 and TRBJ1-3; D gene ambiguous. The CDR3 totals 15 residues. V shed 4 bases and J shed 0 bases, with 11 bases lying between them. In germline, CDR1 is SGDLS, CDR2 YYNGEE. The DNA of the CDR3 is TGTGCCAGCAGCACCGACGCTTTCTCTGGAAACACCATATATTTT. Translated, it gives CASSTDAFSGNTIYF.

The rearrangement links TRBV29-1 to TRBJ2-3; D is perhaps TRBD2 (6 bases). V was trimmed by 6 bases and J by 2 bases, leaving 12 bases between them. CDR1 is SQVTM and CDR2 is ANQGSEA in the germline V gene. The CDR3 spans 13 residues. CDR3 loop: CSVVGGDTDTQYF. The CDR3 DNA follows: TGCAGCGTCGTAGGCGGGGACACAGATACGCAGTATTTT.

CDR3 loop: CASSTGPKETQYF. The CDR3 nucleotides read TGTGCCAGCAGCACGGGCCCGAAAGAGACCCAGTACTTC. The rearrangement uses TRBV5-6 and TRBJ2-5; D ambiguous. Germline V lookup: CDR1 SGHDT, CDR2 YYEEEE. The CDR3 has 13 residues. V lost 4 bases and J 3 bases, leaving 10 bases between the germline ends.

The chain's CDR3 is CASSIQDRVSNQPQHF. Written as DNA, the CDR3 is TGTGCCAGTAGTATCCAGGACAGGGTTAGCAATCAGCCCCAGCATTTT. This chain connects TRBV19 to TRBJ1-5, with 8 positions matching TRBD1. Germline CDR1 LNHDA, CDR2 SQIVND (reference sequence). There are 16 residues in the CDR3. J was trimmed by 0 bases and V by 3 bases; bases with no gene match: 4.

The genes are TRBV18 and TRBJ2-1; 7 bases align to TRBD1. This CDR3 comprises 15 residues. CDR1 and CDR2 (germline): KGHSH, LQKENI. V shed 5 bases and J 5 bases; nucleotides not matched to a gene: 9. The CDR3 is CASSLRTGQHNEQFF. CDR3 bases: TGTGCCAGCTCATTGAGAACGGGACAGCACAATGAGCAGTTCTTC.

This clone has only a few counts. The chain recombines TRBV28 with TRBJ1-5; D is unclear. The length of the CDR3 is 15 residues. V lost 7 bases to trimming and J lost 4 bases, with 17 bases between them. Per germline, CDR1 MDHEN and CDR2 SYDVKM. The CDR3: CASILSKGRNQPQHF. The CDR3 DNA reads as TGTGCCAGCATTTTGTCTAAAGGGAGGAATCAGCCCCAGCATTTT.

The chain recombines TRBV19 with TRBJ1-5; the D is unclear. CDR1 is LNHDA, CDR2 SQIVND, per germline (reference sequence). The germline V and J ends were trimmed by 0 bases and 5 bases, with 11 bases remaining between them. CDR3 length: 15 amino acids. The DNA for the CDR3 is TGTGCCAGTAGTATAGATCAAGGGTGGGATCAGCCCCAGCATTTT. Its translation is CASSIDQGWDQPQHF. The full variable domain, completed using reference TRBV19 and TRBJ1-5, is DGGITQSPKYLFRKEGQNVTLSCEQNLNHDAMYWYRQDPGQGLRLIYYSQIVNDFQKGDIAEGYSVSREKKESFPLTVTSAQKNPTAFYLCASSIDQGWDQPQHFGDGTRLSIL.

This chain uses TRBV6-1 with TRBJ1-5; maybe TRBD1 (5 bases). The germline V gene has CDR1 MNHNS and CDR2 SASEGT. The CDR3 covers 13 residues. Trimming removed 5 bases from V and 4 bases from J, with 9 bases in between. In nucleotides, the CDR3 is TGTGCCAGCAGTCGGGGGGGGAATCAGCCCCAGCATTTT. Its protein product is CASSRGGNQPQHF.

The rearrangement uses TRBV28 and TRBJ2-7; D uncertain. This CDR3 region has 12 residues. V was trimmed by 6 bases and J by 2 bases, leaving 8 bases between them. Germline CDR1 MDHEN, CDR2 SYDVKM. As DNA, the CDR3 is TGTGCCAGCAGCCTCGCCACCTACGAGCAGTACTTC. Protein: CASSLATYEQYF.

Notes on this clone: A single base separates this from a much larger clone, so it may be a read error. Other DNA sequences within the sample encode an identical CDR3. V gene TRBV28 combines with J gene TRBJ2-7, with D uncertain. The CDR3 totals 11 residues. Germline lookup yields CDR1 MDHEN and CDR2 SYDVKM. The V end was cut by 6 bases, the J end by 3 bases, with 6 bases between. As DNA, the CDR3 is TGTGCCAGCAGACAATACTACGAGCAGTACTTC. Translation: CASRQYYEQYF.

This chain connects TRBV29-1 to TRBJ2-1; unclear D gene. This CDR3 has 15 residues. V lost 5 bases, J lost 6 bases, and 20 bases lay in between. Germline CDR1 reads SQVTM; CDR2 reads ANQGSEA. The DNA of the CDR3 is TGCAGCGTTCCCCCTGGATATCGGACGTCCAATGAGCAGTTCTTC. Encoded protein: CSVPPGYRTSNEQFF.

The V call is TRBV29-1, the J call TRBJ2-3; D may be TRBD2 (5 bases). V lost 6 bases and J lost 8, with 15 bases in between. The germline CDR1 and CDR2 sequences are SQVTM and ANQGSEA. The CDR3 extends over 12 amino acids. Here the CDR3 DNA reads TGCAGCGTCCCTTTCCAAGGAGGTACGCAGTATTTT. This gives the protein CSVPFQGGTQYF.

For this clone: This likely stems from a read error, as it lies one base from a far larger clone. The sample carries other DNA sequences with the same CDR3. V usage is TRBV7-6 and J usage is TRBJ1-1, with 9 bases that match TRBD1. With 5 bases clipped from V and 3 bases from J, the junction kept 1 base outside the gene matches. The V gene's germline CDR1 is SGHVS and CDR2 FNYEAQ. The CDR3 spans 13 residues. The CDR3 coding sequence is TGTGCCAGCAGCCGACAGGGGGACACTGAAGCTTTCTTT. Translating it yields CASSRQGDTEAFF.

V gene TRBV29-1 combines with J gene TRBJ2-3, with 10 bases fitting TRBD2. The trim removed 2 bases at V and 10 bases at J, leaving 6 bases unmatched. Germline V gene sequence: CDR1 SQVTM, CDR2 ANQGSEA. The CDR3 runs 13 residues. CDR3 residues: CSVETSGDFAQYF. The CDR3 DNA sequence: TGCAGCGTTGAAACTAGCGGGGACTTCGCGCAGTATTTT.

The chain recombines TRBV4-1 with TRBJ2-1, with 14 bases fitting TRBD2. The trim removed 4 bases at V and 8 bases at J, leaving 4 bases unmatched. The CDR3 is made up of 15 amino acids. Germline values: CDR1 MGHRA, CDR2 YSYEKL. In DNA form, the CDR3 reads TGCGCCAGCAGCCCGGGGACTAGCGGGAGAGATGAGCAGTTCTTC. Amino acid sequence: CASSPGTSGRDEQFF.

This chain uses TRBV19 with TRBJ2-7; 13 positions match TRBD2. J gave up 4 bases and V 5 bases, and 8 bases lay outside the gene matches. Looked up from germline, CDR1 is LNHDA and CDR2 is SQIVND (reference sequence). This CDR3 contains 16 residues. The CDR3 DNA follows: TGTGCCAGTAGTCTCCGAACTAGCGGGAGGGTGTACGAGCAGTACTTC. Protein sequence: CASSLRTSGRVYEQYF.

CDR3 DNA sequence: TGTGCCAGCAGTTCAGGACAGGGCGCAGATACGCAGTATTTT. Translating gives CASSSGQGADTQYF. The rearrangement links TRBV27 to TRBJ2-3, with 8 bases identical to TRBD1. Unmatched junction bases numbered 4, after V lost 4 bases and J lost 4 bases. CDR1 and CDR2 from the germline V gene are MNHEY and SMNVEV (reference sequence). The CDR3 spans 14 residues.

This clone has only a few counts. This CDR3 is CASSPQDRATFF. Written as DNA, the CDR3 is TGTGCCAGCAGCCCACAGGACAGGGCTACTTTCTTT. V is TRBV7-9 and J is TRBJ1-1; 8 bases match TRBD1. The ends lost 5 bases at V and 12 bases at J; junction bases unmatched: 8. CDR3 length: 12 amino acids. Germline assignment: CDR1 SEHNR and CDR2 FQNEAQ (reference sequence).

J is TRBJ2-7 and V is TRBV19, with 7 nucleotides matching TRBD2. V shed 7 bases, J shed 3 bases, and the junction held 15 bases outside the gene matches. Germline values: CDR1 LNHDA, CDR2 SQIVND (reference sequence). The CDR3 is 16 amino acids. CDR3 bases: TGTGCCAGTACCATCAAAGCGGGAAGGGAGGACTACGAGCAGTACTTC. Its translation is CASTIKAGREDYEQYF. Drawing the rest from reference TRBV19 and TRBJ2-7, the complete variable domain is DGGITQSPKYLFRKEGQNVTLSCEQNLNHDAMYWYRQDPGQGLRLIYYSQIVNDFQKGDIAEGYSVSREKKESFPLTVTSAQKNPTAFYLCASTIKAGREDYEQYFGPGTRLTVT.

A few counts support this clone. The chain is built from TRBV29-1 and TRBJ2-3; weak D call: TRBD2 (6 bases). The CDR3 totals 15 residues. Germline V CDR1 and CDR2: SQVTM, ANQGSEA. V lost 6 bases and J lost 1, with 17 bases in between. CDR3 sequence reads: CSVGPEASGTDTQYF. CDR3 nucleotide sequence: TGCAGCGTCGGCCCGGAGGCTAGCGGCACAGATACGCAGTATTTT.

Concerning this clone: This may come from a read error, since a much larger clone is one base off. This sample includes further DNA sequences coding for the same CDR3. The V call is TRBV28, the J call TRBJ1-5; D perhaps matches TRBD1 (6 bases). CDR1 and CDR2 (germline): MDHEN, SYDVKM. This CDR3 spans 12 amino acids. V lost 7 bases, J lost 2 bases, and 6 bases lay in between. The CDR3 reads CASNRGNQPQHF. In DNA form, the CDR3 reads TGTGCCAGCAACAGGGGCAATCAGCCCCAGCATTTT.

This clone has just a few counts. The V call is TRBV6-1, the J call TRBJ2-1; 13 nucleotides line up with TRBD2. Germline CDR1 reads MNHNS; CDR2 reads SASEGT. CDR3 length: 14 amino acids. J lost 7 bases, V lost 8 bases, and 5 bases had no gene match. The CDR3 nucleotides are TGTGCCAGCGGCCGGACTAGCGGGAGTAATGAGCAGTTCTTC. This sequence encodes CASGRTSGSNEQFF.

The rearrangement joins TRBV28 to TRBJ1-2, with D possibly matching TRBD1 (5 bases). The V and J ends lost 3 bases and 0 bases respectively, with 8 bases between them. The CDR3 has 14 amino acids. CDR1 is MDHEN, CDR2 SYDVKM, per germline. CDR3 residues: CASSFGGANYGYTF. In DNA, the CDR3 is TGTGCCAGCAGTTTCGGGGGAGCTAACTATGGCTACACCTTC.

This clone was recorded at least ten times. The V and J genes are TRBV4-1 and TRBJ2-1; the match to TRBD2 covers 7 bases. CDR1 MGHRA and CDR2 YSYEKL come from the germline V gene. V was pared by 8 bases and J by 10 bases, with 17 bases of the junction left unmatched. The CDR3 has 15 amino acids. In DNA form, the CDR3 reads TGCGCCAGCGACCTTACTAGCGAACGATCGGAGGAGCAGTTCTTC. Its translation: CASDLTSERSEEQFF.

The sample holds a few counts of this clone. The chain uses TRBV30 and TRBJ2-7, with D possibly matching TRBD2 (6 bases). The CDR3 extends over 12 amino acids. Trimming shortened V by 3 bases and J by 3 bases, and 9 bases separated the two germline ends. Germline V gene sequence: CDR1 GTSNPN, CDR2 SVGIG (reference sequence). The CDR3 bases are TGTGCCTGGAGAAGGGACTTCTACGAGCAGTACTTC. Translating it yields CAWRRDFYEQYF.

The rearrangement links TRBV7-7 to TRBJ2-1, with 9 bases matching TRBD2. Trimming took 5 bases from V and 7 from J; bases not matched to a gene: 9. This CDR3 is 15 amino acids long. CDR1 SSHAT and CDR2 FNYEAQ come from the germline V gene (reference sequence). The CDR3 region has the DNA TGTGCCAGCAGCCCTTATGCGGGAGGGGAAAATGAGCAGTTCTTC. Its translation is CASSPYAGGENEQFF.